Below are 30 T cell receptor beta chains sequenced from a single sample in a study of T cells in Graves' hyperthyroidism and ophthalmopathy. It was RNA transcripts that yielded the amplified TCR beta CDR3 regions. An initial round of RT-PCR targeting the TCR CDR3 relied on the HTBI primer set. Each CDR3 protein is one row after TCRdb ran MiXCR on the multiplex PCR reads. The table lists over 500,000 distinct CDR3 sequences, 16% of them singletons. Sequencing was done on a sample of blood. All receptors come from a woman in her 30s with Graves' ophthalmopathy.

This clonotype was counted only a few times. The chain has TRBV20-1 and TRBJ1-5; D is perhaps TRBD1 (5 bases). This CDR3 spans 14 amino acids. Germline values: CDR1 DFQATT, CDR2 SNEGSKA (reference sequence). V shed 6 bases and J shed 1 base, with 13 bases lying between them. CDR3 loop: CSALPGGSNQPQHF. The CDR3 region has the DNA TGCAGTGCCCTCCCCGGGGGGAGCAATCAGCCCCAGCATTTT.

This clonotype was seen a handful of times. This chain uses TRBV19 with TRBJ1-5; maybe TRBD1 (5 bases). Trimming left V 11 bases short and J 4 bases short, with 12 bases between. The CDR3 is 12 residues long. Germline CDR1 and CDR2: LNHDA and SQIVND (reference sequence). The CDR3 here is CASRGVNQPQHF. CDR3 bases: TGTGCCTCAAGAGGGGTTAATCAGCCCCAGCATTTT.

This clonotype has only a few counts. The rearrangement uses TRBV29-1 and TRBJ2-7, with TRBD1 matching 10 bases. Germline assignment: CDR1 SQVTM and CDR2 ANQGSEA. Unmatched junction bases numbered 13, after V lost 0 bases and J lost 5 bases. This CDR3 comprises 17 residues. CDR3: CSVEEARPGTGVDEQYF. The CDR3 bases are TGCAGCGTTGAAGAAGCGCGCCCCGGGACAGGGGTCGACGAGCAGTACTTC.

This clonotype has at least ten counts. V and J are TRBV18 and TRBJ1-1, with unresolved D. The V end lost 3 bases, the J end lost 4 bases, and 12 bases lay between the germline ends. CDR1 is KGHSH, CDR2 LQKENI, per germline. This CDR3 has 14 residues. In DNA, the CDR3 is TGTGCCAGCTCACCGTCGGTTGTGATCACTGAAGCTTTCTTT. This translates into CASSPSVVITEAFF.

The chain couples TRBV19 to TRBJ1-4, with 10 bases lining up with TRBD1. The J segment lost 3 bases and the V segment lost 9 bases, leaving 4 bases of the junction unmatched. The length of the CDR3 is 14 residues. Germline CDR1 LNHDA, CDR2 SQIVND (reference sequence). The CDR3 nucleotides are TGTGCCAGCACGGACAGGGGGGCTAATGAAAAACTGTTTTTT. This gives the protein CASTDRGANEKLFF.

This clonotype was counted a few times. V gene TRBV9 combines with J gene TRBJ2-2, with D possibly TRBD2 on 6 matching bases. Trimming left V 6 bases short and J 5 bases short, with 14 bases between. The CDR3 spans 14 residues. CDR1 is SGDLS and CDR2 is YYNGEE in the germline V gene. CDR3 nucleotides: TGTGCCAGCAAGGAGGGGCGAGGGACCGGGGAGCTGTTTTTT. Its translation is CASKEGRGTGELFF.

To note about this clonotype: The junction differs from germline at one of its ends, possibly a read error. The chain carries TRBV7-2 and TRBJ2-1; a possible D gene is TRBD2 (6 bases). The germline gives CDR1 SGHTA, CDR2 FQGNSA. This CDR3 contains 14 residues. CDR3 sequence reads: CASSSWTKYNGQFF. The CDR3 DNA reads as TGTGCCAGCAGCTCATGGACTAAATACAATGGGCAGTTCTTC.

The chain's CDR3 is CASSETLATGIDTQYF. In nucleotides, the CDR3 is TGTGCCAGCAGTGAAACTCTAGCGACAGGAATCGATACGCAGTATTTT. The chain uses TRBV6-1 and TRBJ2-3; D tentatively reads TRBD1 or TRBD2 (6 bases each). The CDR3 is 16 amino acids. Germline loops: CDR1 MNHNS, CDR2 SASEGT. The germline V and J ends were trimmed by 2 bases and 6 bases, with 18 bases remaining between them.

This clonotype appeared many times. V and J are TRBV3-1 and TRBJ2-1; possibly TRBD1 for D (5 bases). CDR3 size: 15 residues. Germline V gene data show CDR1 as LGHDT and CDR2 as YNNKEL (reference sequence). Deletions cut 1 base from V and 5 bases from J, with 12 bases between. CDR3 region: CASSQGRGSHNEQFF. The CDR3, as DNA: TGTGCCAGCAGCCAAGGAAGGGGTAGCCACAATGAGCAGTTCTTC.

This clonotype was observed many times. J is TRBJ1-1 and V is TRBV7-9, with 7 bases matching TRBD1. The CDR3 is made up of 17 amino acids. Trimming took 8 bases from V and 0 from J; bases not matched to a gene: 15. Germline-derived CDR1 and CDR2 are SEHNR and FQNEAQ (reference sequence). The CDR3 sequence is CASGTGTAFRMNTEAFF. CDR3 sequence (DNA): TGTGCCAGCGGCACCGGGACAGCATTCCGCATGAACACTGAAGCTTTCTTT.

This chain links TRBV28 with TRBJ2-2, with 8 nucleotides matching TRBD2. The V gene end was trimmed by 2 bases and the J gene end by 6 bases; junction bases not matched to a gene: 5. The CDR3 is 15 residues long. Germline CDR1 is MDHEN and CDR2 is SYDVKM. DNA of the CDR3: TGTGCCAGCAGTTTAGGGGGGACTAGATCCGGGGAGCTGTTTTTT. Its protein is CASSLGGTRSGELFF.

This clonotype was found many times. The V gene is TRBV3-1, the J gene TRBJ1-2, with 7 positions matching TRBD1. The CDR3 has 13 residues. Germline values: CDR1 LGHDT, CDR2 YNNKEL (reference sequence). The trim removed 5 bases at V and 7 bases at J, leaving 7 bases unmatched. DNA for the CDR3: TGTGCCAGCAGCACTCGACAGGGTCCTGGCTACACCTTC. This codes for CASSTRQGPGYTF.

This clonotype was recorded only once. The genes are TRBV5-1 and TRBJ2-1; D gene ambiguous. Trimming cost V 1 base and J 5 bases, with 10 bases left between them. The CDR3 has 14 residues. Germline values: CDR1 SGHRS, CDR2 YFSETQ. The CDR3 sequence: CASSLSTANNEQFF. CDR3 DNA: TGCGCCAGCAGCTTGAGTACAGCCAACAATGAGCAGTTCTTC.

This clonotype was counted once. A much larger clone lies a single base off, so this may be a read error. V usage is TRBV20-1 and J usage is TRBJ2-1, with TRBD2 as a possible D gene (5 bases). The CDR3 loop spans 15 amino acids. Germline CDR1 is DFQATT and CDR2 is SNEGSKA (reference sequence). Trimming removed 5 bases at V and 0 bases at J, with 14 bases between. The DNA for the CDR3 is TGCAGTGCTCCTAACGGGCGGGTCTCCTACAATGAGCAGTTCTTC. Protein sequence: CSAPNGRVSYNEQFF.

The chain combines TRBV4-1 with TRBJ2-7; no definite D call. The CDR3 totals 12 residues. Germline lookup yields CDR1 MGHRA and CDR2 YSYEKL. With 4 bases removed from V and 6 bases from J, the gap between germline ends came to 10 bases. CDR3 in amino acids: CASSPMVGEQYF. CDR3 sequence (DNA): TGCGCCAGCAGCCCGATGGTCGGCGAGCAGTACTTC.

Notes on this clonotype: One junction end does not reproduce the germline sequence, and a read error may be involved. CDR3 protein: CATSDSHGYSYEQYF. CDR3 bases: TGTGCCACCAGTGATTCCCACGGTTACTCCTACGAGCAGTACTTC. The chain recombines TRBV10-3 with TRBJ2-7; D unresolved. Germline CDR1 ENHRY, CDR2 SYGVKD. The CDR3 has 15 residues.

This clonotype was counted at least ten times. CDR3 sequence: CSARPGTSPGEQYF. The CDR3 DNA reads TGCAGTGCTAGACCCGGGACTAGCCCTGGCGAGCAGTACTTC. The chain recombines TRBV20-1 with TRBJ2-7; 9 positions agree with TRBD2. CDR3 size: 14 residues. Germline CDR1 and CDR2: DFQATT and SNEGSKA (reference sequence). The J segment lost 6 bases and the V segment lost 2 bases, leaving 8 bases of the junction unmatched.

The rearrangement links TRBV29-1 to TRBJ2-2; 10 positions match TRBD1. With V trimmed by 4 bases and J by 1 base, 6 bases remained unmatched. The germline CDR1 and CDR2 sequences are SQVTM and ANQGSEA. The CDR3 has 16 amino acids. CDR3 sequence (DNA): TGCAGCGTTGCCCCCGGACAGGGGGGGAACACCGGGGAGCTGTTTTTT. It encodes CSVAPGQGGNTGELFF.

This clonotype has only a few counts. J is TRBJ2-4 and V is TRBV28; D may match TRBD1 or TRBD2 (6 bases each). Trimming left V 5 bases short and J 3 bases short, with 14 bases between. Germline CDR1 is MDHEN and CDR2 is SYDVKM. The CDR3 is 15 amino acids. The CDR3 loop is CASSMSRGGKNIQYF. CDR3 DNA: TGTGCCAGCAGTATGAGCAGGGGAGGCAAAAACATTCAGTACTTC.

In DNA form, the CDR3 reads TGTGCCAGCAGCTTTGTGGACTCTTCCGCGGGAGGTCGCACAGATACGCAGTATTTT. Its protein product is CASSFVDSSAGGRTDTQYF. The genes are TRBV7-2 and TRBJ2-3, with 8 bases aligning to TRBD2. This CDR3 has 19 residues. Germline V gene lookup returns CDR1 SGHTA and CDR2 FQGNSA. Trimming at V came to 3 bases and at J to 1 base, leaving 15 bases not matched to a gene.

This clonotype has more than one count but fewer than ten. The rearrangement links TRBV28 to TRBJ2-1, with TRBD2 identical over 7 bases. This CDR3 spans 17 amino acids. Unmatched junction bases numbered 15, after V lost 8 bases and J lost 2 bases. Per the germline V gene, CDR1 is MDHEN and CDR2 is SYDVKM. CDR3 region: CASDTHQGGSTYNEQFF. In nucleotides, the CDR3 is TGTGCCAGCGACACCCACCAAGGCGGGAGCACCTACAATGAGCAGTTCTTC.

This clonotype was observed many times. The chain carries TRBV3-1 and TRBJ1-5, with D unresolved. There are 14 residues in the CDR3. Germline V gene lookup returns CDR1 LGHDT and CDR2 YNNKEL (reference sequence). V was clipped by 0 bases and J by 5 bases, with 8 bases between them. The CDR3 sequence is CASSQDLGDQPQHF. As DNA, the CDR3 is TGTGCCAGCAGCCAAGACTTAGGCGATCAGCCCCAGCATTTT. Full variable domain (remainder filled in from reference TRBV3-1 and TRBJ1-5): DTAVSQTPKYLVTQMGNDKSIKCEQNLGHDTMYWYKQDSKKFLKIMFSYNNKELIINETVPNRFSPKSPDKAHLNLHINSLELGDSAVYFCASSQDLGDQPQHFGDGTRLSIL.

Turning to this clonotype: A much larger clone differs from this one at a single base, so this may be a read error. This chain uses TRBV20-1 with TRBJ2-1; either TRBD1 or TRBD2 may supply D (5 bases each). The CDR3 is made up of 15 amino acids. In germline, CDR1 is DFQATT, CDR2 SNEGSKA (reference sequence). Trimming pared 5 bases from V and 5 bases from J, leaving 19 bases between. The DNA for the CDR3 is TGCAGTGCTGATGACCGGGGCGTACAGGACAATGAGCAGTTCTTC. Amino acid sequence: CSADDRGVQDNEQFF.

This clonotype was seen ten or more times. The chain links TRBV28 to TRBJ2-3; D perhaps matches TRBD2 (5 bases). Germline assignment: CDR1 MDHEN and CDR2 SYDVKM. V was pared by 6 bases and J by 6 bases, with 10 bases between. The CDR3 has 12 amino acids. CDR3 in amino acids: CASREAGDTQYF. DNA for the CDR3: TGTGCCAGCAGGGAGGCTGGGGATACGCAGTATTTT. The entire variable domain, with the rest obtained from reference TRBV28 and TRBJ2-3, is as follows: DVKVTQSSRYLVKRTGEKVFLECVQDMDHENMFWYRQDPGLGLRLIYFSYDVKMKEKGDIPEGYSVSREKKERFSLILESASTNQTSMYLCASREAGDTQYFGPGTRLTVL.

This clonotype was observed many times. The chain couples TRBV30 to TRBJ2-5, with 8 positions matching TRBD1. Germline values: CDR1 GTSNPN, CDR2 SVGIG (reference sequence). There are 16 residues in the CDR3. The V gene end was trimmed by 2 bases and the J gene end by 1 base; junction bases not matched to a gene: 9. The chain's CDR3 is CAWSQGAVSSQETQYF. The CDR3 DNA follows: TGTGCCTGGAGTCAGGGGGCCGTCTCTAGCCAAGAGACCCAGTACTTC.

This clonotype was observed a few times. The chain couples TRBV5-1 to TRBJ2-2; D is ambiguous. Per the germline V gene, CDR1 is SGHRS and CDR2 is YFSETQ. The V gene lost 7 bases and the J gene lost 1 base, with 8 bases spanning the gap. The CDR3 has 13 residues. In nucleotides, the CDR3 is TGCGCCAGCTATAGAGAGAACACCGGGGAGCTGTTTTTT. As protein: CASYRENTGELFF. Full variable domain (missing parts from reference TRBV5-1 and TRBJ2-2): KAGVTQTPRYLIKTRGQQVTLSCSPISGHRSVSWYQQTPGQGLQFLFEYFSETQRNKGNFPGRFSGRQFSNSRSEMNVSTLELGDSALYLCASYRENTGELFFGEGSRLTVL.

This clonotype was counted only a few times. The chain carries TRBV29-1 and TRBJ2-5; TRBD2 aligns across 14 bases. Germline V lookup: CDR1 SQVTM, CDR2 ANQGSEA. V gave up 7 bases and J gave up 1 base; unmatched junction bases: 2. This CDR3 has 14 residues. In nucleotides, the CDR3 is TGCAGCGGGGGACTAGCGGGGGTCCAAGAGACCCAGTACTTC. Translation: CSGGLAGVQETQYF.

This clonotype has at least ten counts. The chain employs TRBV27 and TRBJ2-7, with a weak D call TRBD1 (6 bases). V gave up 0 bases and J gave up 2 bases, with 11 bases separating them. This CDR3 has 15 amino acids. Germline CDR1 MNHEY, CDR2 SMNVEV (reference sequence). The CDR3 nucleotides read TGTGCCAGCAGTTTATCGCAGGGGCGAACCTACGAGCAGTACTTC. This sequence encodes CASSLSQGRTYEQYF.

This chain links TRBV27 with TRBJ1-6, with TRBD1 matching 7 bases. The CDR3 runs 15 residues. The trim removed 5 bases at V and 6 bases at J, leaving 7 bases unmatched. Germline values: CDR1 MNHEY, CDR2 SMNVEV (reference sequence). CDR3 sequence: CASSPVQGSNSPLHF. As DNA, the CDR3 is TGTGCCAGCAGTCCCGTACAGGGGTCTAATTCACCCCTCCACTTT.

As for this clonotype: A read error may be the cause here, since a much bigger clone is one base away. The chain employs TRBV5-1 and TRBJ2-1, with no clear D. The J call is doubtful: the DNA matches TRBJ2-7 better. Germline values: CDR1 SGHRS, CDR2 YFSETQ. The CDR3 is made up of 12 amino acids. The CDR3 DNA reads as TGTGCCAGTCATAGCTCCTACAATGAGCAGTACTTC. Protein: CASHSSYNEQYF.